These 4 T cell receptor beta chains share one sample of origin, sequenced in a study of beta chain features in type 1 diabetes. Sequenced material consisted of expressed TCRB transcripts (all of the isolated RNA was reverse transcribed). Repertoires were generated with immunoSEQ multiplex PCR, while TCRdb's copy carries only in-frame clones and drops some. Of over 200,000 clones listed, about 11% are singletons. These receptors lack a known antigen. Study results and limitations: The study found moderately but significantly shorter TCRB CDR3s in all four CD4+ subsets of Type 1 diabetes patients.

The sample comprised naive CD4+ T cells from blood. The receptors stem from a man aged 25-40 years with type 1 diabetes.

This clone was seen a few times. The genes are TRBV19 and TRBJ2-1; unclear D gene. CDR1 and CDR2 from the germline V gene are LNHDA and SQIVND (reference sequence). The V gene lost 5 bases and the J gene lost 3 bases, with 2 bases spanning the gap. This CDR3 spans 11 amino acids. The CDR3 coding sequence is TGTGCCAGTAGTTACTACAATGAGCAGTTCTTC. Translating gives CASSYYNEQFF.

This clone occurred a few times. The genes are TRBV6-6 and TRBJ1-5; 9 bases are a match to TRBD1. Germline-derived CDR1 and CDR2 are MNHNY and SVGAGI (reference sequence). Losses at the gene ends were 1 base for V and 7 bases for J; bases not matched to a gene: 5. This CDR3 contains 15 residues. The CDR3 DNA follows: TGTGCCAGCAGTTACTTGGGACAGGGTGAACAGCCCCAGCATTTT. It translates to CASSYLGQGEQPQHF.

This clone has more than one count but fewer than ten. Distinct nucleotide sequences in the sample also encode this CDR3. This rearrangement joins TRBV2 to TRBJ1-5, with no clear D. Trimming stripped 4 bases from V and 3 bases from J, with 7 bases between. The length of the CDR3 is 13 residues. CDR1 and CDR2 from the germline V gene are SNHLY and FYNNEI. Here the CDR3 reads CASSGQINQPQHF. Here the CDR3 DNA reads TGTGCCAGCAGTGGACAAATCAATCAGCCCCAGCATTTT.

The V gene is TRBV30, the J gene TRBJ2-4; 8 bases align to TRBD1. The V and J ends lost 2 bases and 4 bases, in that order; junction bases with no gene match: 1. Germline CDR1 and CDR2: GTSNPN and SVGIG (reference sequence). The CDR3 has 13 amino acids. This CDR3 is CAWSRTGKNIQYF. CDR3 coding DNA: TGTGCCTGGAGTAGGACAGGGAAAAACATTCAGTACTTC.